These 5 T cell receptor beta chains came from one sample sequenced in a study of blood T cell repertoires in COVID-19. Sequenced by immunoSEQ multiplex PCR; TCRdb stores in-frame clones only, minus some. This sample has some 110,000 clones, with about 80% found just once. Sequenced sample: peripheral blood. All receptors derive from a man in his 70s with acute or convalescent COVID-19.

This sequence joins TRBV7-9 and TRBJ2-1; TRBD2 is a possible D gene (6 bases). The CDR3 covers 14 residues. The V gene lost 5 bases and the J gene lost 0 bases, with 8 bases spanning the gap. Germline loops: CDR1 SEHNR, CDR2 FQNEAQ (reference sequence). CDR3: CASSPGDSYNEQFF. In nucleotides, the CDR3 is TGTGCCAGCAGCCCGGGGGACTCCTACAATGAGCAGTTCTTC.

J is TRBJ1-1 and V is TRBV7-9; possibly TRBD1 for D (5 bases). The CDR3 spans 16 residues. Germline lookup yields CDR1 SEHNR and CDR2 FQNEAQ (reference sequence). The germline V and J ends were trimmed by 4 bases and 0 bases, with 15 bases remaining between them. CDR3 region: CASSSGSTVMNTEAFF. Here the CDR3 DNA reads TGTGCCAGCAGCTCCGGGTCGACAGTCATGAACACTGAAGCTTTCTTT.

The V and J genes are TRBV5-6 and TRBJ1-5; perhaps TRBD1 as D (6 bases). This CDR3 has 15 residues. The ends were cut back, 4 bases at V and 0 bases at J, with 11 bases in the middle. Germline-derived CDR1 and CDR2 are SGHDT and YYEEEE. The CDR3 protein is CASSRTDSSNQPQHF. As DNA, the CDR3 is TGTGCCAGCAGCAGGACAGATAGTAGCAATCAGCCCCAGCATTTT.

V usage is TRBV4-1 and J usage is TRBJ2-7; D gene uncertain. From germline, CDR1 is MGHRA and CDR2 YSYEKL. The CDR3 sequence is 16 residues long. V dropped 1 base and J dropped 0 bases, with 13 bases sitting between them. CDR3 loop: CASSQGRVEVSYEQYF. For the CDR3, the DNA is TGCGCCAGCAGCCAAGGCCGGGTTGAGGTCTCCTACGAGCAGTACTTC.

This chain uses TRBV19 with TRBJ1-1; tentatively, D is TRBD1 (5 bases). Trimming took off 6 bases at V and 3 bases at J, with 11 bases between the two ends. Germline V gene lookup returns CDR1 LNHDA and CDR2 SQIVND (reference sequence). The CDR3 is made up of 13 amino acids. In DNA, the CDR3 is TGTGCCAGTAGCAATGGACAATACACTGAAGCTTTCTTT. As protein: CASSNGQYTEAFF.